This T cell receptor (beta chain) was sequenced in a study of blood T cell repertoires in COVID-19 (TCRdb year 2020). General notes on the study: The collaborator samples originated in the United States, Italy and Spain and spanned the acute and convalescent phases of COVID-19. The prospective study material was composed of cDNA or gDNA derived from T cells, B-cell-depleted T cells, or PBMCs. The repertoires were made available in a free public database intended to serve as a resource for research on the immune response to SARS-CoV-2. HLA class I and class II types, where available, came from metadata supplied by the sample provider rather than from assay-based typing. Subjects who had been exposed to COVID-19, were actively infected with it, or had recovered from it provided the deeply sampled blood TCRbeta repertoires that made up the dataset. Samples came from the ongoing ImmuneRACE study (first 160 participants) plus 1,254 subjects from 6 global collaborators. Sample metadata almost always included a de-identified subject ID, COVID-19 status, age in years and sex. The paper as a whole reports these results and caveats: Clinical and demographic metadata were provided uncurated, with the amount varying by source and participant.

The immunoSEQ Assay, a bias-controlled multiplex PCR, was used to amplify TCRbeta CDR3 regions from genomic DNA. The original pipeline was this. The number of nucleated cells in each sample was estimated from the amplification of reference gene primers within the assay. To quantify the absolute abundance of each unique TCRbeta CDR3 rearrangement, sequence reads were collapsed and filtered. For each sample, productive Simpson clonality was calculated as the square root of Simpson's diversity index across productive rearrangements. Entries here come from immuneACCESS through TCRdb and include only in-frame sequences with V and J called. Some clones fail to appear in such tables; in the studies checked, an unresolved V gene covers under half of the shortfall, and the cause of the remainder is unknown. The DNA gave D and trimming, while V, J and clone size come from that table. A total of 150,000 to 200,000 clones appear in this sample, about 81% of them only once. The ten largest account for 8.4% of the sample.

Comment on this clone: Its cognate antigen has yet to be identified. No quality values exist for individual bases; no much larger clone is one base distant.

Collaborating institutions collected whole blood in K2EDTA tubes following their own protocols. For TCRbeta analysis, collaborator samples were shipped as frozen whole blood, as isolated PBMCs, or as DNA extracted from either sample type. The CDR3 numbers 14 residues from cysteine through phenylalanine. Here the CDR3 DNA is all that survives: 42 bases in frame from base 1. CDR1 MNHEY and CDR2 SMNVEV were looked up in the germline V gene (reference sequence). V drops 2 bases and J drops 4 bases, leaving 11 bases in between. The TCR was taken from a woman between 65 and 79 years old with acute or convalescent COVID-19. Sequencing was carried out using peripheral blood. The sequence links TRBV27 to TRBJ1-1; the D region possibly corresponds to TRBD1 (5 bases align). The CDR3 is CASSLRLGGTEAFF. DNA sequence: TGTGCCAGCAGTTTAAGGTTGGGGGGCACTGAAGCTTTCTTT.